This T cell receptor (beta chain) was obtained from a study of T cell repertoires in ileal Crohn's disease. Sequencing used immunoSEQ multiplex PCR; TCRdb keeps in-frame clones, though not all of them. This table holds approximately 13,000 clones, around 78% found once. Time point denoted: neoterminal ileum biopsy at postoperative endoscopy, about 6 months after surgery. The germline V gene encodes CDR1 LNHNV and CDR2 YYDKDF (reference sequence). Between the trimmed V and J ends, which lost 5 bases and 5 bases, there was a span of 14 bases. CDR3 length: 14 amino acids. Sequenced: ileal tissue. The rearrangement links TRBV15 to TRBJ2-3; D is unclear. The clonotype comes from an adult with Crohn's disease. DNA of the CDR3: TGTGCCACCAGCCCCGAGCCTAATAAAGATACGCAGTATTTT. Translated: CATSPEPNKDTQYF.